These 15 T cell receptor beta chains came from one sample sequenced in a study of T cell repertoires in cytomegalovirus infection (dated by TCRdb to the late 2010s). Instrument on record: Illumina HiSeq 1500. TCRdb redid the processing of the public reads, applying fastp at Q25 and MiXCR, and retained in-frame beta chains. Rows matching on CDR3 protein sequence are summarized as one entry with the most common DNA and genes. Present in this sample are more than 35,000 distinct CDR3 sequences, roughly half of which were seen just once. The leading ten clones occupy approximately 90% of the sample. Which antigens these TCRs recognize remains unknown. According to the study, the label for this sample's treatment or condition signals: in vitro stimulation with specific CMV peptide epitopes to enrich CMV-specific T cells. This specimen was CD8+ T cells from cultured PBMCs, taken from culture after CMV antigen stimulation. These receptors all stem from a human donor in good health (CMV status not recorded). Some clones in this sample may be carry-over from other donors' samples.

The chain recombines TRBV18 with TRBJ1-5; D ambiguous. Germline-derived CDR1 and CDR2 are KGHSH and LQKENI. CDR3 length: 15 residues. V gave up 3 bases and J gave up 3 bases, with 12 bases separating them. This chain's CDR3 is CASSPIGFSNQPQHF. The DNA for the CDR3 is TGTGCCAGCTCACCCATCGGGTTTTCCAATCAGCCCCAGCATTTT.

The gene calls are TRBV6-1 and TRBJ1-6; D perhaps matches TRBD1 (5 bases). There are 21 residues in the CDR3. Germline V gives CDR1 MNHNS, CDR2 SASEGT. Trimming left V 2 bases short and J 3 bases short, with 26 bases between. The CDR3 loop is CASSESTGPGAISFYNSPLHF. As DNA, the CDR3 is TGTGCCAGCAGTGAATCTACGGGGCCTGGAGCAATTTCCTTCTATAATTCACCCCTCCACTTT.

The CDR3 DNA follows: TGTGCCAGCAGCGACAGCCTCCTATACAATGAGCAGTTCTTC. Its translation is CASSDSLLYNEQFF. The chain couples TRBV7-9 to TRBJ2-1, with D possibly being TRBD1 (5 bases). CDR3 length: 14 residues. Germline lookup yields CDR1 SEHNR and CDR2 FQNEAQ (reference sequence). Trimming pared 5 bases from V and 4 bases from J, leaving 12 bases between.

This clonotype was seen more than once but under ten times. This rearrangement joins TRBV4-2 to TRBJ2-7; D may be TRBD1 (6 bases). V was cut by 0 bases and J by 4 bases, with 13 bases left in between. Germline V gene sequence: CDR1 LGHNA, CDR2 YNFKEQ. The CDR3 spans 15 residues. The CDR3 DNA follows: TGTGCCAGCAGCCAAGATCGGACAGACTCTTACGAGCAGTACTTC. Amino acids: CASSQDRTDSYEQYF.

The rearrangement joins TRBV7-3 to TRBJ2-2, with D perhaps assigned TRBD1 or TRBD2 (6 bases each). The CDR3 spans 16 residues. Per germline, CDR1 SGHTA and CDR2 FQGTGA. Trimming left V 4 bases short and J 6 bases short, with 18 bases between. The CDR3 loop reads CASSSSDLEGAGELFF. The CDR3 DNA follows: TGTGCCAGCAGCTCATCGGACCTGGAGGGGGCCGGGGAGCTGTTTTTT.

V is TRBV4-1 and J is TRBJ2-3; the match to TRBD1 covers 10 bases. CDR3 length: 15 residues. Germline trimming cut 5 bases from V and 3 bases from J; bases unmatched to any gene: 5. CDR1 MGHRA and CDR2 YSYEKL come from the germline V gene. This chain's CDR3 is CASSSPGQGTDTQYF. Written as DNA, the CDR3 is TGCGCCAGCAGCTCACCGGGACAGGGGACAGATACGCAGTATTTT.

This chain connects TRBV27 to TRBJ2-2; D unclear. The V end was cut by 3 bases, the J end by 3 bases, with 8 bases between. This CDR3 spans 14 amino acids. Germline values: CDR1 MNHEY, CDR2 SMNVEV (reference sequence). CDR3 coding DNA: TGTGCCAGCAGTTTTTCGGGCTACACCGGGGAGCTGTTTTTT. This codes for CASSFSGYTGELFF.

The chain combines TRBV19 with TRBJ2-1; TRBD2 matches 9 bases. This CDR3 contains 17 residues. Trimming removed 3 bases from V and 2 bases from J; junction bases left unmatched: 8. Germline CDR1 reads LNHDA; CDR2 reads SQIVND (reference sequence). This CDR3 is CASSIPMREGAYNEQFF. CDR3 in DNA: TGTGCCAGTAGTATCCCAATGCGGGAGGGGGCCTACAATGAGCAGTTCTTC.

V and J are TRBV19 and TRBJ1-1; D is unclear. Germline V CDR1 and CDR2: LNHDA, SQIVND (reference sequence). CDR3 length: 12 amino acids. V was cut by 6 bases and J by 5 bases, with 10 bases left in between. The chain's CDR3 is CASRLGGTEAFF. Here the CDR3 DNA reads TGTGCCAGTAGATTAGGAGGAACTGAAGCTTTCTTT.

V and J are TRBV7-8 and TRBJ1-1, with 9 nucleotides matching TRBD1. This CDR3 region has 15 residues. Trimming took 5 bases from V and 3 from J; bases not matched to a gene: 7. Germline V CDR1 and CDR2: SGHVS, FQNEAQ. CDR3 bases: TGTGCCAGCAGCCTAGGGACAGGGCTGTACACTGAAGCTTTCTTT. Protein: CASSLGTGLYTEAFF.

V and J are TRBV6-2 or TRBV6-3 and TRBJ2-3; D ambiguous. V was cut by 4 bases and J by 4 bases, with 6 bases left in between. CDR3 length equals 12 residues. Looked up from germline, CDR1 is MNHEY and CDR2 is SVGEGT. CDR3 bases: TGTGCCAGCAGTTTAAGGGCAGATACGCAGTATTTT. Translation gives CASSLRADTQYF.

V usage is TRBV27 and J usage is TRBJ2-7; weak D call: TRBD2 (6 bases). Trimming left V 3 bases short and J 0 bases short, with 15 bases between. This CDR3 comprises 16 residues. Germline-derived CDR1 and CDR2 are MNHEY and SMNVEV (reference sequence). The CDR3 bases are TGTGCCAGCAGTTTGGGGAAGGGGACTGACTCCTACGAGCAGTACTTC. It codes for CASSLGKGTDSYEQYF.

The rearrangement links TRBV5-6 to TRBJ1-6; D unclear. Trimming took 7 bases from V and 10 from J, leaving 15 bases between them. CDR3 length equals 13 residues. Germline V gene data show CDR1 as SGHDT and CDR2 as YYEEEE. The CDR3 bases are TGTGCCAGCTCCCGGGGTAACATCTCACCCCTCCACTTT. It codes for CASSRGNISPLHF.

This clonotype was seen a handful of times. The chain combines TRBV19 with TRBJ2-6, with a possible D match to TRBD1 (6 bases). Germline CDR1 LNHDA, CDR2 SQIVND (reference sequence). V shed 5 bases and J shed 0 bases, with 11 bases lying between them. This CDR3 contains 16 residues. CDR3 nucleotide sequence: TGTGCCAGTAGTGAGATACAGGGCTCTGGGGCCAACGTCCTGACTTTC. Translated, it gives CASSEIQGSGANVLTF.

V is TRBV13 and J is TRBJ1-1; 7 bases map to TRBD1. The germline V gene encodes CDR1 PRHDT and CDR2 FYEKMQ (reference sequence). V shed 6 bases, J shed 2 bases, and the junction held 12 bases outside the gene matches. The CDR3 sequence is 16 residues long. The CDR3 reads CASRDSTGTANTEAFF. For the CDR3, the DNA is TGTGCCAGCAGGGATTCAACCGGGACAGCAAACACTGAAGCTTTCTTT.